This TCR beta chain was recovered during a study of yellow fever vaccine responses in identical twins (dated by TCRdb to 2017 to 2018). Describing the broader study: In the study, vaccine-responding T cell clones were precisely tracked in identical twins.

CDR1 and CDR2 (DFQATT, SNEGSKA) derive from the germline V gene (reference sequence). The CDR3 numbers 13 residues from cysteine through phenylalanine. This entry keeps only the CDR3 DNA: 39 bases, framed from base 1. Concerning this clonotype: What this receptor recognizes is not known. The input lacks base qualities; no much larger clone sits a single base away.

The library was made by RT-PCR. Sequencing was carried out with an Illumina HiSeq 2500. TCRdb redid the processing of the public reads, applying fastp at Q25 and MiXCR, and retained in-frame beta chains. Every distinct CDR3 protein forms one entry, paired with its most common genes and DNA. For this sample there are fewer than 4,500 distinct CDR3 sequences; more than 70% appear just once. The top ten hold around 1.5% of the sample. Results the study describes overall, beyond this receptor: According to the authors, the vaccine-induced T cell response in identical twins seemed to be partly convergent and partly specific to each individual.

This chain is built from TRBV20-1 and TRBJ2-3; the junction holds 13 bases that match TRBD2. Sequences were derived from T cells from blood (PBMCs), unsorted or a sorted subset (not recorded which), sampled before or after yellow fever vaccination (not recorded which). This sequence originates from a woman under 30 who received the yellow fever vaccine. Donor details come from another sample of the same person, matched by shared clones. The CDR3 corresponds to CSGLAGVVDTQYF. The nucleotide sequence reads TGCAGCGGACTAGCGGGGGTGGTGGATACGCAGTATTTT.